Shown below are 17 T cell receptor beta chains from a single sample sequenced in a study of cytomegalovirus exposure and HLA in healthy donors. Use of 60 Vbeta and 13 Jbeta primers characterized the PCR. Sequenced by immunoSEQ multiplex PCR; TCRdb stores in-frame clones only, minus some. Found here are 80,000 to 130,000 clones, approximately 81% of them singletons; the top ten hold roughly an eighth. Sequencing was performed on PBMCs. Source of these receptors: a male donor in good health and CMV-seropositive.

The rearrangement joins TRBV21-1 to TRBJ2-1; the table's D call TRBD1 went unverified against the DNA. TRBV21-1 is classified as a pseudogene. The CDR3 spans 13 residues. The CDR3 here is CATTLDRPRFLFF. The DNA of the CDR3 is TGTGCCACAACCCTGGACAGGCCGAGGTTCTTGTTCTTC.

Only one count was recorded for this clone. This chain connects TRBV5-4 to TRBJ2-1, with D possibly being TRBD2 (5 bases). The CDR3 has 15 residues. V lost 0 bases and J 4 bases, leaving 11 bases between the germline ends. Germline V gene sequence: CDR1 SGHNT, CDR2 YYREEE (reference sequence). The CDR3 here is CASSLGGALYNEQFF. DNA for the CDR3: TGTGCCAGCAGCTTGGGGGGAGCTCTGTACAATGAGCAGTTCTTC. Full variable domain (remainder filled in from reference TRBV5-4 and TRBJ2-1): ETGVTQSPTHLIKTRGQQVTLRCSSQSGHNTVSWYQQALGQGPQFIFQYYREEENGRGNFPPRFSGLQFPNYSSELNVNALELDDSALYLCASSLGGALYNEQFFGPGTRLTVL.

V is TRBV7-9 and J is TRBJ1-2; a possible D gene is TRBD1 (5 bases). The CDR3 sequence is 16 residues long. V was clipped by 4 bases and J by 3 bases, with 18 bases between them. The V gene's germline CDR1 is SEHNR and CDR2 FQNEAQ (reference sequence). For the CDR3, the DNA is TGTGCCAGCAGCTCCCTTAGGTCGACGACAGACTATGGCTACACCTTC. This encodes CASSSLRSTTDYGYTF.

DNA for the CDR3: TGTGCCAGCAGTGGGTATTTAAGAACTAGCGGGAGACCCTACGAGCAGTACTTC. Residues: CASSGYLRTSGRPYEQYF. The chain employs TRBV6-1 and TRBJ2-7, with TRBD2 matching 11 bases. J lost 2 bases, V lost 4 bases, and 13 bases had no gene match. Germline V CDR1 and CDR2: MNHNS, SASEGT. The CDR3 has 18 amino acids.

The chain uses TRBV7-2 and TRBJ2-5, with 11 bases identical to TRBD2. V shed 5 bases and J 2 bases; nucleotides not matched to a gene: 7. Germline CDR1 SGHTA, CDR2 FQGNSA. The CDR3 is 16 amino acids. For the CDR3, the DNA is TGTGCCAGCAGCCCGCCGGGACTAGCGGCTCAAGAGACCCAGTACTTC. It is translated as CASSPPGLAAQETQYF.

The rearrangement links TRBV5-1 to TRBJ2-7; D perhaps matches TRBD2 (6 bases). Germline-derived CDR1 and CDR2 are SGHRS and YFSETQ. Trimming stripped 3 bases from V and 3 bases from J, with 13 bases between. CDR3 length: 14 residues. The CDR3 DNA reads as TGCGCCAGCAGCTCTGGAGGGCGGCACTACGAGCAGTACTTC. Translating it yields CASSSGGRHYEQYF.

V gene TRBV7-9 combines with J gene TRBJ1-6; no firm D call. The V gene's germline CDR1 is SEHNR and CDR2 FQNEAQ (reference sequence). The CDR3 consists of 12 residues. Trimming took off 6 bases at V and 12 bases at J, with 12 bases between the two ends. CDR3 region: CASRPPGKPLHF. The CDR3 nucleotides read TGTGCCAGCAGGCCCCCGGGGAAACCCCTCCACTTT. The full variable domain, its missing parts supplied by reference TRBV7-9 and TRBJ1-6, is DTGVSQNPRHKITKRGQNVTFRCDPISEHNRLYWYRQTLGQGPEFLTYFQNEAQLEKSRLLSDRFSAERPKGSFSTLEIQRTEQGDSAMYLCASRPPGKPLHFGNGTRLTVT.

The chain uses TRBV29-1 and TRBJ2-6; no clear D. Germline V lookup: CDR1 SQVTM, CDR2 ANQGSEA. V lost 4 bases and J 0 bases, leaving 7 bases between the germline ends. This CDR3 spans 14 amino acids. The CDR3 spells CSVGLISGANVLTF. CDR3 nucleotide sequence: TGCAGCGTTGGTTTAATCTCTGGGGCCAACGTCCTGACTTTC.

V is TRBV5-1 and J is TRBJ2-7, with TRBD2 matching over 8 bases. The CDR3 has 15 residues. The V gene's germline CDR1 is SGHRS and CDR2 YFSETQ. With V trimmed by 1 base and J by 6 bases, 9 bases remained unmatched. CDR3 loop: CASSLTSGALGEQYF. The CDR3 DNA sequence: TGCGCCAGCAGCTTGACTAGCGGTGCCCTGGGCGAGCAGTACTTC.

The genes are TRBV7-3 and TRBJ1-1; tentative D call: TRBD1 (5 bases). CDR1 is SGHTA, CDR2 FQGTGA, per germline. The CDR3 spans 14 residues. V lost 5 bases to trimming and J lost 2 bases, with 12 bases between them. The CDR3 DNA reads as TGTGCCAGCAGCCCAGCTGGGGCCAACACTGAAGCTTTCTTT. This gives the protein CASSPAGANTEAFF.

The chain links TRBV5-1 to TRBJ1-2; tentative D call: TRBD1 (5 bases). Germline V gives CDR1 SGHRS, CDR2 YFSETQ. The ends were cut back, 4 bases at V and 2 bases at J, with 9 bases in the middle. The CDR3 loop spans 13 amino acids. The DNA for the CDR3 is TGCGCCAGCAGCGCAGCAGGGAACTATGGCTACACCTTC. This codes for CASSAAGNYGYTF.

The CDR3, as DNA: TGTGCCAGCAAGAGACTAGCGGGACCTCGGGGCGAGCAGTACTTC. Translating gives CASKRLAGPRGEQYF. V gene TRBV2 combines with J gene TRBJ2-7; TRBD2 matches 11 bases. Germline trimming cut 7 bases from V and 6 bases from J; bases unmatched to any gene: 11. CDR1 and CDR2 from the germline V gene are SNHLY and FYNNEI. The CDR3 loop spans 15 amino acids.

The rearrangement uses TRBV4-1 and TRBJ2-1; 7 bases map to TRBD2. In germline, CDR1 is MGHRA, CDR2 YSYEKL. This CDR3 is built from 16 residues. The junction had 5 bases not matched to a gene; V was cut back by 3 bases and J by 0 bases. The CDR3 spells CASSQRREGSYNEQFF. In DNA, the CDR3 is TGCGCCAGCAGCCAGCGAAGGGAGGGCTCCTACAATGAGCAGTTCTTC.

CDR3: CASRTGTVYYNEQFF. In DNA form, the CDR3 reads TGTGCCAGCAGAACCGGGACTGTTTACTACAATGAGCAGTTCTTC. The V call is TRBV5-6, the J call TRBJ2-1; TRBD2 might be the D (6 bases). CDR1 and CDR2 from the germline V gene are SGHDT and YYEEEE. The CDR3 length is 15 residues. V lost 5 bases, J lost 3 bases, and 15 bases lay in between. Supplemented by reference TRBV5-6 and TRBJ2-1, the full variable domain reads DAGVTQSPTHLIKTRGQQVTLRCSPKSGHDTVSWYQQALGQGPQFIFQYYEEEERQRGNFPDRFSGHQFPNYSSELNVNALLLGDSALYLCASRTGTVYYNEQFFGPGTRLTVL.

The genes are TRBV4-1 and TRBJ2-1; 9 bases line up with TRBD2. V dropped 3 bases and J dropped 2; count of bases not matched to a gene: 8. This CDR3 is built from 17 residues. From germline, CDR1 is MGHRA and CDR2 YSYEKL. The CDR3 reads CASSHAGAGGAYNEQFF. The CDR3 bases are TGCGCCAGCAGCCACGCTGGAGCGGGGGGAGCCTACAATGAGCAGTTCTTC.

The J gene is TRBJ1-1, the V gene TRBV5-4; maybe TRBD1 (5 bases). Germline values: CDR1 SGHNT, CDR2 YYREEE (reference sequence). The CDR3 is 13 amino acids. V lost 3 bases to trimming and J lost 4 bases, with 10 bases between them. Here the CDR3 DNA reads TGTGCCAGCAGCTCGTCGGGGGGCACTGAAGCTTTCTTT. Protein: CASSSSGGTEAFF.

CDR3 sequence reads: CASSFPGQETEKLFF. The CDR3 DNA is TGTGCCAGCAGTTTCCCGGGACAGGAGACCGAAAAACTGTTTTTT. The chain is built from TRBV6-6 and TRBJ1-4; 8 bases are shared with TRBD1. J was trimmed by 8 bases and V by 4 bases; bases with no gene match: 9. There are 15 residues in the CDR3. CDR1 and CDR2 from the germline V gene are MNHNY and SVGAGI (reference sequence).